Listed below are T cell receptor beta chains from one sample, sequenced in a study of response to subunit inactivated influenza vaccine. MiXCR was run by TCRdb on the RT-PCR reads, yielding one entry per CDR3 protein. The sample contains around 530,000 distinct CDR3 sequences, 12% of which appear only once. This specimen consisted of PBMCs from blood, obtained on the day of vaccination. These receptor sequences come from a man aged 45 to 65 who received an inactivated influenza vaccine. Both conserved end residues are part of each CDR3. Each record gives: clone size, V gene, J gene, D gene, CDR3 protein, CDR3 DNA. The D gene is left open where the match is weak. Clone size is given for some rows only: seen once, a few or many times, or a class if the clone is expanded.

clone_size: -
v_call: TRBV5-1
j_call: TRBJ2-1
d_call: -
cdr3_aa: CASSFGGLGEQFF
cdr3_nt: TGCGCCAGCAGCTTTGGCGGGCTTGGTGAGCAGTTCTTC

clone_size: -
v_call: TRBV24-1
j_call: TRBJ2-1
d_call: -
cdr3_aa: CATSDRWSYNEQFF
cdr3_nt: TGTGCCACCAGTGACCGATGGTCGTACAATGAGCAGTTCTTC

clone_size: few
v_call: TRBV5-1
j_call: TRBJ2-7
d_call: TRBD2
cdr3_aa: CASSLGLAGVVGEQYF
cdr3_nt: TGCGCCAGCAGCCTGGGACTAGCGGGAGTAGTGGGTGAGCAGTACTTC

clone_size: few
v_call: TRBV30
j_call: TRBJ2-1
d_call: TRBD2
cdr3_aa: CAWSVLAGTYNEQFF
cdr3_nt: TGTGCCTGGAGTGTCCTAGCGGGAACCTACAATGAGCAGTTCTTC

clone_size: -
v_call: TRBV5-6
j_call: TRBJ1-5
d_call: TRBD1
cdr3_aa: CASSFTGTGNNQPQHF
cdr3_nt: TGTGCCAGCAGCTTTACCGGGACAGGGAACAATCAGCCCCAGCATTTT

clone_size: few
v_call: TRBV29-1
j_call: TRBJ2-7
d_call: TRBD1
cdr3_aa: CSVETGNSYEQYF
cdr3_nt: TGCAGCGTTGAGACAGGGAACTCCTACGAGCAGTACTTC

clone_size: few
v_call: TRBV7-9
j_call: TRBJ2-5
d_call: -
cdr3_aa: CASSHAGTEETQYF
cdr3_nt: TGTGCCAGCAGCCACGCCGGGACGGAAGAGACCCAGTACTTC

clone_size: -
v_call: TRBV11-2
j_call: TRBJ2-2
d_call: -
cdr3_aa: CASSVLWSTGELFF
cdr3_nt: TGTGCCAGCAGCGTTCTCTGGTCCACCGGGGAGCTGTTTTTT

clone_size: few
v_call: TRBV7-6
j_call: TRBJ1-2
d_call: TRBD1
cdr3_aa: CASSLGTGSSGYTF
cdr3_nt: TGTGCCAGCAGCTTAGGGACAGGGTCCTCTGGCTACACCTTC

clone_size: many
v_call: TRBV7-9
j_call: TRBJ1-2
d_call: -
cdr3_aa: CASGYDTSYGYTF
cdr3_nt: TGTGCCAGCGGATACGACACGTCCTATGGCTACACCTTC

clone_size: few
v_call: TRBV20-1
j_call: TRBJ2-7
d_call: -
cdr3_aa: CSARDGLKGRGGLSYEQYF
cdr3_nt: TGCAGTGCTAGAGACGGGCTTAAGGGGAGAGGGGGACTTTCCTACGAGCAGTACTTC

clone_size: few
v_call: TRBV12-3/TRBV12-4
j_call: TRBJ2-3
d_call: -
cdr3_aa: CASARGPRTDTQYF
cdr3_nt: TGTGCCAGCGCCCGGGGACCCCGCACAGATACGCAGTATTTT

clone_size: -
v_call: TRBV7-6
j_call: TRBJ2-6
d_call: -
cdr3_aa: CASSLVPQGYGANVLTF
cdr3_nt: TGTGCCAGCAGCTTAGTTCCCCAGGGATATGGGGCCAACGTCCTGACTTTC

clone_size: many
v_call: TRBV13
j_call: TRBJ2-1
d_call: -
cdr3_aa: CASSLSGLPNEQFF
cdr3_nt: TGTGCCAGCAGCTTATCAGGACTCCCCAATGAGCAGTTCTTC

clone_size: -
v_call: TRBV7-2
j_call: TRBJ2-7
d_call: TRBD1
cdr3_aa: CASSLTRGRDRGYEQYF
cdr3_nt: TGTGCCAGCAGCTTGACGAGGGGCCGTGACAGGGGGTACGAGCAGTACTTC

clone_size: many
v_call: TRBV20-1
j_call: TRBJ2-3
d_call: TRBD2
cdr3_aa: CSARDLAGGPADTQYF
cdr3_nt: TGCAGTGCTAGAGATCTAGCGGGGGGGCCCGCAGATACGCAGTATTTT

clone_size: -
v_call: TRBV2
j_call: TRBJ1-5
d_call: TRBD1
cdr3_aa: CASQDRISNQPQHF
cdr3_nt: TGTGCCAGCCAGGACAGGATCAGCAATCAGCCCCAGCATTTT

clone_size: -
v_call: TRBV29-1
j_call: TRBJ2-1
d_call: -
cdr3_aa: CSVERTWGEQFF
cdr3_nt: TGCAGCGTTGAAAGGACGTGGGGTGAGCAGTTCTTC

clone_size: -
v_call: TRBV5-1
j_call: TRBJ2-7
d_call: TRBD2
cdr3_aa: CASSLGLAGFGEQYF
cdr3_nt: TGCGCCAGCAGCTTGGGGTTAGCGGGATTCGGGGAGCAGTACTTC

clone_size: many
v_call: TRBV29-1
j_call: TRBJ2-3
d_call: TRBD2
cdr3_aa: CSVGVAGGRTDTQYF
cdr3_nt: TGCAGCGTTGGAGTTGCGGGGGGGCGCACAGATACGCAGTATTTT

clone_size: -
v_call: TRBV28
j_call: TRBJ2-1
d_call: -
cdr3_aa: CASSSVARNEQFF
cdr3_nt: TGTGCCAGCAGTTCCGTGGCTAGGAATGAGCAGTTCTTC

clone_size: -
v_call: TRBV12-3/TRBV12-4
j_call: TRBJ2-1
d_call: TRBD1
cdr3_aa: CASSLGDRPNEQFF
cdr3_nt: TGTGCCAGCAGTTTGGGGGACAGACCGAATGAGCAGTTCTTC